One sample yielded the 28 T cell receptor beta chains listed below, sequenced in a study of tumor and adjacent non-tumor tissue in lung cancer. The template was RNA from unsorted bulk tissue. A modified ARM-PCR protocol with three rounds of nested PCR amplified TCRbeta. TCRdb re-derived calls from the multiplex PCR reads in MiXCR, one entry per CDR3 protein. The sample carries around 70,000 distinct CDR3 sequences, around 60% recorded once. The sequenced sample was lung tumor tissue. The receptor set was obtained from a man aged 45 to 65 with non-small cell lung cancer.

The table lists this clonotype with many counts. The rearrangement uses TRBV6-7 and TRBJ2-3, with unresolved D. TRBV6-7 is marked as an open reading frame, function uncertain. The V end was cut by 10 bases, the J end by 2 bases, with 16 bases between. The CDR3 consists of 14 residues. The CDR3 reads CATLWPKNTDTQYF. The CDR3 DNA is TGTGCCACCCTCTGGCCGAAGAACACAGATACGCAGTATTTT.

Of note for this clonotype: A much larger clone is a single base away; this may be a read error. The chain uses TRBV24-1 and TRBJ2-1; tentatively, D is TRBD1 or TRBD2 (5 bases each). CDR1 is KGHDR and CDR2 is SFDVKD in the germline V gene. The CDR3 extends over 17 amino acids. The CDR3: CATSDRIQRGKYNEKFF. The DNA for the CDR3 is TGTGCCACCAGTGACCGTATACAGAGGGGCAAGTACAATGAGAAGTTCTTC.

Details on this clonotype: This may come from a read error, since a much larger clone is one base off. V is TRBV29-1 and J is TRBJ2-1; TRBD2 aligns across 8 bases. Per the germline V gene, CDR1 is SQVTM and CDR2 is ANQGSEA. CDR3 size: 12 residues. The V gene end was trimmed by 4 bases and the J gene end by 8 bases; junction bases not matched to a gene: 4. The CDR3 nucleotides read TGCAGCGTTGCCGGGAGGGGGGATGAGCAGTTCTTC. Translating it yields CSVAGRGDEQFF.

Points on this clonotype: A much larger clonotype is one base distant, so this may be a read error. The chain recombines TRBV5-6 with TRBJ2-3, with D perhaps being TRBD1 or TRBD2 (5 bases each). The CDR3 sequence is 15 residues long. From germline, CDR1 is SGHDT and CDR2 YYEEEE. CDR3 residues: CPSSPDLGGTDTQYF. The CDR3, as DNA: TGTCCCAGCAGCCCGGACTTAGGGGGCACAGATACGCAGTATTTT.

The chain employs TRBV10-1 and TRBJ2-1; no firm D call. The V gene's germline CDR1 is WNHNN and CDR2 SYGVQD (reference sequence). Trimming left V 8 bases short and J 12 bases short, with 14 bases between. The CDR3 sequence is 11 residues long. CDR3 loop: CASCGTNGQFF. The CDR3 DNA reads TGCGCCAGCTGTGGCACTAACGGGCAGTTCTTC.

About this clonotype itself: The CDR3 end shows no conserved phenylalanine or tryptophan, and so a read error is likely. This chain joins TRBV6-1 and TRBJ1-2; no definite D call. The CDR3 runs 13 residues. The germline V and J ends were trimmed by 6 bases and 0 bases, with 8 bases remaining between them. CDR1 and CDR2 (germline): MNHNS, SASEGT. The DNA for the CDR3 is TGTGCCAGCAGACCCGAGTCTAACTATGGCTACACCTCC. Translated, it gives CASRPESNYGYTS.

For this clonotype: A much larger clone differs by one base, so this may be a read error. This sequence joins TRBV30 and TRBJ2-2, with TRBD2 as a possible D gene (6 bases). Between the trimmed V and J ends, which lost 3 bases and 6 bases, there was a span of 20 bases. Germline V lookup: CDR1 GTSNPN, CDR2 SVGIG (reference sequence). CDR3 length equals 16 residues. CDR3 nucleotide sequence: TGTGCCTGGAGAAGGGCGGGAAGTCTAAAGTCCGGGGAGCTGTTTTTT. Translating it yields CAWRRAGSLKSGELFF. The full variable domain, with the rest looked up from reference TRBV30 and TRBJ2-2, is SQTIHQWPATLVQPVGSPLSLECTVEGTSNPNLYWYRQAAGRGLQLLFYSVGIGQISSEVPQNLSASRPQDRQFILSSKKLLLSDSGFYLCAWRRAGSLKSGELFFGEGSRLTVL.

This clonotype has ten or more counts. The rearrangement uses TRBV6-6 and TRBJ2-1; D is unresolved. CDR3 length: 14 amino acids. Germline loops: CDR1 MNHNY, CDR2 SVGAGI (reference sequence). V lost 11 bases and J 0 bases, leaving 14 bases between the germline ends. CDR3 sequence reads: CACTDASSYNEQFF. In DNA, the CDR3 is TGTGCCTGCACGGACGCGAGCTCCTACAATGAGCAGTTCTTC.

The chain links TRBV5-1 to TRBJ1-1, with D maybe TRBD1 (6 bases). The V and J ends lost 4 bases and 5 bases respectively, with 18 bases between them. The germline gives CDR1 SGHRS, CDR2 YFSETQ. The CDR3 is made up of 15 amino acids. The DNA for the CDR3 is TGCGCCAGCAGCGTACAGGGACCTCCCGGTACTGAAGCTTTCTTT. This sequence encodes CASSVQGPPGTEAFF.

On this clonotype: One end of the junction varies from germline; a read error may be responsible. The CDR3 DNA reads TGTGCCAGCAGTGACCGACTAGCGGGCCATTACTGCGAGCAATACTTC. It encodes CASSDRLAGHYCEQYF. The rearrangement joins TRBV6-1 to TRBJ2-7; 10 bases line up with TRBD2. CDR3 size: 16 residues. CDR1 and CDR2 from the germline V gene are MNHNS and SASEGT.

A remark on this clonotype: In this CDR3 the conserved last residue, phenylalanine or tryptophan, is missing, so a read error is likely. The J gene is TRBJ2-1, the V gene TRBV6-6, with TRBD2 identical over 9 bases. V was pared by 10 bases and J by 8 bases, with 12 bases of the junction left unmatched. Germline values: CDR1 MNHNY, CDR2 SVGAGI (reference sequence). The CDR3 has 14 amino acids. This CDR3 reads CATRGSGSSHEQFL. CDR3 nucleotide sequence: TGTGCCACAAGGGGTAGCGGGAGTTCCCATGAGCAGTTCTTA.

This clonotype was recorded many times. This chain uses TRBV20-1 with TRBJ1-1; 8 bases line up with TRBD1. Germline V CDR1 and CDR2: DFQATT, SNEGSKA (reference sequence). With V trimmed by 3 bases and J by 3 bases, 3 bases remained unmatched. The CDR3 extends over 13 amino acids. The CDR3 DNA reads TGCAGTGCTAGGACAGGGGAATACACTGAAGCTTTCTTT. This encodes CSARTGEYTEAFF.

As regards this clonotype: Compared with germline, one end of the junction differs, possibly owing to a read error. The chain is built from TRBV6-1 and TRBJ1-3; D call uncertain. CDR3 length equals 15 residues. Germline CDR1 MNHNS, CDR2 SASEGT. The CDR3 sequence is CATGHRKISGNSIYF. CDR3 bases: TGTGCCACCGGCCACCGGAAGATCTCTGGAAACAGCATATATTTT.

The chain couples TRBV11-2 to TRBJ2-1, with D perhaps TRBD1 (6 bases). The CDR3 length is 12 residues. Germline CDR1 SGHAT, CDR2 FQNNGV. Trimming pared 5 bases from V and 8 bases from J, leaving 10 bases between. The chain's CDR3 is CASSDQGYEQFF. The CDR3 DNA sequence: TGTGCCAGCAGCGACCAGGGGTATGAGCAGTTCTTC.

About this clonotype: Germline is not matched at one junction end, which may reflect a read error. This rearrangement joins TRBV4-2 to TRBJ2-7; TRBD2 matches at 10 bases. The germline V gene has CDR1 LGHNA and CDR2 YNFKEQ. The CDR3 is made up of 16 amino acids. CDR3 sequence (DNA): TGTGCCAGCAGCCAAGTACTAGCGGGGCCCTCCTACGAGCAGTATTTC. Protein sequence: CASSQVLAGPSYEQYF.

In its sample, this clonotype was seen a few times. V is TRBV12-3 or TRBV12-4 and J is TRBJ2-4, with 8 bases aligning to TRBD1. The CDR3 contains 13 residues. In DNA form, the CDR3 reads TGTGACAACAGTCGGACAGGGCAAAACATTCAGTACTTC. Its translation is CDNSRTGQNIQYF.

Of note for this clonotype: This sequence may be a read error, since a much larger clone differs from it by one base. The chain couples TRBV5-6 to TRBJ2-2; 10 bases match TRBD1. Germline CDR1 and CDR2: SGHDT and YYEEEE. This CDR3 is 15 amino acids long. The CDR3: CPSSQDRGAGGELFF. The CDR3 coding sequence is TGTCCCAGCAGCCAGGACAGGGGGGCCGGCGGGGAGCTGTTTTTT.

As concerns this clonotype: One base away lies a much larger clone, so this may be a sequencing read error. The chain carries TRBV6-1 and TRBJ2-2; D is unclear. The germline V gene encodes CDR1 MNHNS and CDR2 SASEGT. CDR3 size: 15 residues. The CDR3 nucleotides read TGTGCCAACAGTGAAGCTGGCGAACCCACCGGGGAGCTGTTTTTT. Its translation is CANSEAGEPTGELFF.

In the case of this clonotype: At one boundary the junction diverges from the germline segment, which might be a read error. The chain joins TRBV29-1 to TRBJ2-7; 9 positions match TRBD1. The germline CDR1 and CDR2 sequences are SQVTM and ANQGSEA. This CDR3 comprises 14 residues. CDR3: CRVDWGQGCHEQYF. The CDR3 DNA follows: TGCCGCGTTGACTGGGGACAGGGATGTCACGAGCAGTACTTC.

The chain employs TRBV20-1 and TRBJ2-2, with D possibly being TRBD1 (5 bases). Germline CDR1 is DFQATT and CDR2 is SNEGSKA (reference sequence). This CDR3 has 17 residues. V lost 6 bases, J lost 0 bases, and 20 bases lay in between. CDR3 residues: CSAKLPNRPPNTGELFF. The CDR3 DNA is TGCAGTGCCAAGCTCCCGAACAGGCCCCCGAACACCGGGGAGCTGTTTTTT.

Regarding this clonotype: Its ends do not fully match the called genes, so a read error is possible. This chain uses TRBV4-1 with TRBJ1-6; no reliable D call. The CDR3 has 15 amino acids. Germline V gene sequence: CDR1 MGHRA, CDR2 YSYEKL. DNA for the CDR3: TGCGCCATCAGCCGAGGCCACATTGGAAATTCACCCCTCCACTTT. Amino acids: CAISRGHIGNSPLHF.

Note on this clonotype: It may be a read error: a sequence one base away is much more abundant. The chain has TRBV11-2 and TRBJ2-3; TRBD2 might be the D (5 bases). CDR1 SGHAT and CDR2 FQNNGV come from the germline V gene. The CDR3 length is 13 residues. V lost 5 bases to trimming and J lost 6 bases, with 12 bases between them. In DNA, the CDR3 is TGTGCCAGCAGCCTAAGAGGGTGCGATACGCAGTATTTT. Protein: CASSLRGCDTQYF.

This clonotype is labeled medium-sized (0.01 to 0.1%). The V call is TRBV4-1, the J call TRBJ1-6; D is unclear. Trimming left V 0 bases short and J 3 bases short, with 9 bases between. This CDR3 has 16 amino acids. Germline values: CDR1 MGHRA, CDR2 YSYEKL. The CDR3 DNA reads TGCGCCAGCAGCCAAGATGTGAGAAACTATAATTCACCCCTCCACTTT. Its translation is CASSQDVRNYNSPLHF.

Of note for this clonotype: This may be a read error: a much more frequent sequence differs by one nucleotide. The V call is TRBV24-1, the J call TRBJ2-2; TRBD1 aligns across 9 bases. The CDR3 loop spans 21 amino acids. CDR1 is KGHDR, CDR2 SFDVKD, per germline. The V segment lost 7 bases and the J segment 0 bases; nucleotides outside the gene matches: 20. The CDR3 sequence is CATRRGAGTGPRNANTGELFF. The DNA for the CDR3 is TGTGCCACCAGGCGAGGTGCGGGGACAGGGCCCAGAAACGCGAACACCGGGGAGCTGTTTTTT.

With regard to this clonotype: One end of the junction is discordant with germline, which a read error may explain. Here the CDR3 reads CASSQADSGLATEASF. The CDR3 region has the DNA TGTGCCAGCAGTCAAGCGGACAGTGGACTGGCCACTGAAGCTTCCTTT. J is TRBJ1-1 and V is TRBV28; D perhaps matches TRBD1 (6 bases). CDR1 and CDR2 (germline): MDHEN, SYDVKM. The CDR3 has 16 residues.

This clonotype occurred many times. The chain is built from TRBV5-1 and TRBJ1-3; no clear D gene. The CDR3 runs 14 residues. Trimming removed 4 bases at V and 0 bases at J, with 8 bases between. Germline-derived CDR1 and CDR2 are SGHRS and YFSETQ. The CDR3 sequence is CASSPTNSGNTIYF. CDR3 bases: TGCGCCAGCAGCCCCACTAACTCTGGAAACACCATATATTTT. The complete variable domain, with remaining parts taken from reference TRBV5-1 and TRBJ1-3, reads KAGVTQTPRYLIKTRGQQVTLSCSPISGHRSVSWYQQTPGQGLQFLFEYFSETQRNKGNFPGRFSGRQFSNSRSEMNVSTLELGDSALYLCASSPTNSGNTIYFGEGSWLTVV.

The genes are TRBV12-3 or TRBV12-4 and TRBJ2-7; 10 positions agree with TRBD1. The CDR3 spans 14 residues. V was clipped by 5 bases and J by 4 bases; unmatched bases: 5. CDR3 nucleotides: TGTGCCAGCAGTGTCGGGACAGGGGTATACGAGCAGTACTTC. Translation gives CASSVGTGVYEQYF.

This clonotype was picked up many times. As DNA, the CDR3 is TGTGCCAGCAGCCCCCGTAGGGGGGGTAGCACCGGGGAGCTGTTTTTT. Amino acids: CASSPRRGGSTGELFF. This chain uses TRBV7-9 with TRBJ2-2, with TRBD2 as a possible D gene (7 bases). In germline, CDR1 is SEHNR, CDR2 FQNEAQ (reference sequence). The CDR3 is made up of 16 amino acids. The V and J ends lost 5 bases and 4 bases respectively, with 17 bases between them.